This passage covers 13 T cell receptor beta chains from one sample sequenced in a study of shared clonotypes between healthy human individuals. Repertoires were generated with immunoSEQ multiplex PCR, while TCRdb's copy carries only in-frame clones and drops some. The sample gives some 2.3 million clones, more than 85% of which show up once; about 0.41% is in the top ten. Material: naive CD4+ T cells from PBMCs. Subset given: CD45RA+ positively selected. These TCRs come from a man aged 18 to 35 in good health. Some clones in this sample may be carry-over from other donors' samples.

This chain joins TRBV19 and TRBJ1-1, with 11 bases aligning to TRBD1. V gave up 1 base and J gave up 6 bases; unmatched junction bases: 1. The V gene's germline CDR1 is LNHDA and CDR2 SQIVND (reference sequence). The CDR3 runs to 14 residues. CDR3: CASSIAGQGAEAFF. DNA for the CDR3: TGTGCCAGTAGTATAGCGGGACAGGGGGCTGAAGCTTTCTTT.

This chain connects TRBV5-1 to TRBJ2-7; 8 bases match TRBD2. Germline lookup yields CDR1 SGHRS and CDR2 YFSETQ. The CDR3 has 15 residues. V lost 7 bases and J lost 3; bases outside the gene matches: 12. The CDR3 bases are TGCGCCAGCGGGGTTGGGGCGGGAGGTTTCTACGAGCAGTACTTC. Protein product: CASGVGAGGFYEQYF. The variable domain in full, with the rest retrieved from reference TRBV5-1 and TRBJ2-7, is KAGVTQTPRYLIKTRGQQVTLSCSPISGHRSVSWYQQTPGQGLQFLFEYFSETQRNKGNFPGRFSGRQFSNSRSEMNVSTLELGDSALYLCASGVGAGGFYEQYFGPGTRLTVT.

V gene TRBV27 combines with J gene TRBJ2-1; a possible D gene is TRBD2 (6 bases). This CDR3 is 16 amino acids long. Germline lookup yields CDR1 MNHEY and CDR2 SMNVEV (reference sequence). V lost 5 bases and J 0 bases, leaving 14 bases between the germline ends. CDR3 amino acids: CASSPRLDSSYNEQFF. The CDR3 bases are TGTGCCAGCAGTCCGCGACTAGATAGCTCCTACAATGAGCAGTTCTTC.

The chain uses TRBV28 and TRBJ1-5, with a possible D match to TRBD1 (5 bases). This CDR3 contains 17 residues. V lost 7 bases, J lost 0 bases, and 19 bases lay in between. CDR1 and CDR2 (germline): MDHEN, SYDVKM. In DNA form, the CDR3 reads TGTGCCAGCATACACCTAAGGACACCGCGTAGCAATCAGCCCCAGCATTTT. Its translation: CASIHLRTPRSNQPQHF.

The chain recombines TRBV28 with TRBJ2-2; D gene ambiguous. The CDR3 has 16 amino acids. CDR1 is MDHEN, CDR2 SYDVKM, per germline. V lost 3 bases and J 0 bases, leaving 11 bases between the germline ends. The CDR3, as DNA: TGTGCCAGCAGTTTTTATCGGCAGGCGAACACCGGGGAGCTGTTTTTT. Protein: CASSFYRQANTGELFF. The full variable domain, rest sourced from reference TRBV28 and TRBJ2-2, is DVKVTQSSRYLVKRTGEKVFLECVQDMDHENMFWYRQDPGLGLRLIYFSYDVKMKEKGDIPEGYSVSREKKERFSLILESASTNQTSMYLCASSFYRQANTGELFFGEGSRLTVL.

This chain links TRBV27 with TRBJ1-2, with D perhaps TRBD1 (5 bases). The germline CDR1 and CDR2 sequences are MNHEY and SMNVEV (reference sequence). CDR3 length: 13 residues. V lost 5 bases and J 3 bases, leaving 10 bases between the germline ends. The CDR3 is CASSQGPDYGYTF. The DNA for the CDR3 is TGTGCCAGCAGTCAGGGACCGGACTATGGCTACACCTTC.

CDR3 DNA: TGTGCCAGCAGTTTGACACACACAGGGGAAAAACTGTTTTTT. Its protein is CASSLTHTGEKLFF. The genes are TRBV2 and TRBJ1-4; tentative D call: TRBD1 (6 bases). The CDR3 has 14 residues. The germline V gene encodes CDR1 SNHLY and CDR2 FYNNEI. The ends were cut back, 5 bases at V and 8 bases at J, with 15 bases in the middle.

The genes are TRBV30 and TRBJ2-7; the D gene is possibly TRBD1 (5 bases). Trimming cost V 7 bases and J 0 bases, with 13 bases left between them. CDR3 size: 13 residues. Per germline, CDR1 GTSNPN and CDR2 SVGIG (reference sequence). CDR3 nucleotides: TGTGCCTTCATCGACAGAAGCTCCTACGAGCAGTACTTC. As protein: CAFIDRSSYEQYF.

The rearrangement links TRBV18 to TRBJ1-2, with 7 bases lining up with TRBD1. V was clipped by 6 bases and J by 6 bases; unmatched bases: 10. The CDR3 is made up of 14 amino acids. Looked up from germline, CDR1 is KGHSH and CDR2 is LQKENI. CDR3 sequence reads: CASSPQGGEDGYTF. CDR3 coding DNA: TGTGCCAGCTCTCCCCAGGGGGGGGAGGATGGCTACACCTTC.

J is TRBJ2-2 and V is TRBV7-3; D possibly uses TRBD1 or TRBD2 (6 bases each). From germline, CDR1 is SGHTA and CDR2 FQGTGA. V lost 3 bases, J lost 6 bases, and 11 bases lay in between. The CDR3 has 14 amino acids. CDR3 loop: CASSFGGFAGELFF. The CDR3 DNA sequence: TGTGCCAGCAGCTTCGGGGGCTTTGCCGGGGAGCTGTTTTTT.

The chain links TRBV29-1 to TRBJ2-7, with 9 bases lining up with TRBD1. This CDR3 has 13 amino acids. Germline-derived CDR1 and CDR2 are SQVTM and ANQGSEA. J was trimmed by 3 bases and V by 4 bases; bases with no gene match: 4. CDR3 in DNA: TGCAGCGTTGCTATGGACAGGGGCTACGAGCAGTACTTC. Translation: CSVAMDRGYEQYF.

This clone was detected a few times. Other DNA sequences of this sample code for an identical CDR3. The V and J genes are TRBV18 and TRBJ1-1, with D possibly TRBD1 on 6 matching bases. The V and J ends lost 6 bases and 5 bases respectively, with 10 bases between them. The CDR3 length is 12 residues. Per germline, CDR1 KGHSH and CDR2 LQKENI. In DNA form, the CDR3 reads TGTGCCAGCTCCCAAAGGGGGACTGAAGCTTTCTTT. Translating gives CASSQRGTEAFF. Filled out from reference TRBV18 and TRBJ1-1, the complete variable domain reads NAGVMQNPRHLVRRRGQEARLRCSPMKGHSHVYWYRQLPEEGLKFMVYLQKENIIDESGMPKERFSAEFPKEGPSILRIQQVVRGDSAAYFCASSQRGTEAFFGQGTRLTVV.

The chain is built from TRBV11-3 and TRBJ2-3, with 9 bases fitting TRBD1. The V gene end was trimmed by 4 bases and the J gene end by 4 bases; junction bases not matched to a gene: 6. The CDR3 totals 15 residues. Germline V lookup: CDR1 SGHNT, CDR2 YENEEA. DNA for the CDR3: TGTGCCAGCAGCTCAGGACAGGGGAGGTCAGATACGCAGTATTTT. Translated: CASSSGQGRSDTQYF.